Sequencing of this TCR beta chain was carried out in a study of metastatic and nonmetastatic thyroid tumors. Across the study: For malignant and benign thyroid patients, tumor or nodule tissue and blood were the sources whose repertoires were compared.

TCRdb reanalyzed the PCR reads via MiXCR. Among roughly 64,000 clones listed, approximately 4.1% were seen once. This clone has just a few counts. Other DNA sequences of this sample code for an identical CDR3. Patients underwent thyroid surgery, and none had received any treatment before it. The V gene's germline CDR1 is LNHNV and CDR2 YYDKDF (reference sequence). This CDR3 has 13 amino acids. Trimming pared 6 bases from V and 3 bases from J, leaving 11 bases between. This clonotype was obtained from a female donor with papillary thyroid cancer or a benign thyroid nodule (not recorded which). Some clones in this sample may be carry-over from other donors' samples. This sequence joins TRBV15 and TRBJ1-1, with D unresolved. The sample was blood. The CDR3 sequence: CATSRILHTEAFF. CDR3 sequence (DNA): TGTGCCACCAGTAGAATTCTCCACACTGAAGCTTTCTTT.